Detailed here is one T cell receptor beta chain. V lost 6 bases to trimming and J lost 0 bases, with 22 bases between them. Germline V gene lookup returns CDR1 SGHKS and CDR2 YYEKEE (reference sequence). CDR3 length: 19 amino acids. TCRdb keeps only in-frame clones here, not all; method: immunoSEQ multiplex PCR. Of approximately 150,000 clones detected, roughly 78% appear once; the ten largest clones hold roughly 8%. These data are taken from a study of blood T cell repertoires in COVID-19. The overall study: Sample material is recorded as cDNA or gDNA derived from T cells, B-cell-depleted T cells, or PBMCs.

The chain links TRBV5-5 to TRBJ2-6, with D possibly matching TRBD2 (7 bases). The receptor's source is a woman aged 55-75 years with COVID-19, enrolled during active disease. Source material: peripheral blood. CDR3: CASTGGAGTANSGANVLTF. The DNA for the CDR3 is TGTGCCAGCACTGGGGGGGCCGGGACGGCAAACTCTGGGGCCAACGTCCTGACTTTC.